This T cell receptor beta chain was recorded in a study of shared T cell receptors in the human thymus. The CDR3 runs to 16 residues. The germline V gene has CDR1 MDHEN and CDR2 SYDVKM. Deletions cut 5 bases from V and 2 bases from J, with 16 bases between. Method: immunoSEQ multiplex PCR; TCRdb's copy keeps in-frame clones and lacks some. The top ten clones hold about 0.02% of a sample with about 400,000 clones, about 95% of them seen once. Input material: thymocytes. The clonotype originates from a human donor. V and J are TRBV28 and TRBJ1-5; D is possibly TRBD1 (5 bases). The CDR3 reads CASSTPLGRGNQPQHF. The CDR3 DNA sequence: TGTGCCAGCAGTACCCCGCTCGGCAGGGGCAATCAGCCCCAGCATTTT.